This entry concerns a single T cell receptor beta chain. What it binds is not known. The data originate from a study of shared clonotypes between healthy human individuals. Only in-frame clones appear in the TCRdb table, and some are missing; sequencing was by immunoSEQ multiplex PCR. Of 2 million to 2.5 million clones in the sample, 85% to 95% were seen once. Whole-study findings and limits: About 5% of naive CD4 clonotypes were shared across a few donors.

Material: naive CD4+ T cells from PBMCs. Subset reported: CD45RA+ positively selected. The TCR originated in a man between 18 and 35 years old in good health. Some clones in this sample may be carry-over from other donors' samples.

The CDR3 sequence is CASSELRDSNQPQHF. The CDR3 coding sequence is TGTGCCAGCAGTGAATTAAGGGATAGCAATCAGCCCCAGCATTTT. This chain connects TRBV2 to TRBJ1-5; D unresolved. The CDR3 consists of 15 residues. V shed 2 bases and J shed 0 bases, with 8 bases lying between them. CDR1 and CDR2 (germline): SNHLY, FYNNEI.